The clone carrying this TCR beta chain came up many times. The data stem from a study of identical twins. TCRdb reprocessed the 5' RACE reads via MiXCR and lists one record per CDR3 protein. The table includes about 240,000 distinct CDR3 sequences, 12% detected once. CDR1 and CDR2 (germline): LGHNA, YSLEER. V was clipped by 4 bases and J by 5 bases, with 14 bases between them. CDR3 length: 15 residues. In addition, the sample was reused for a study of yellow fever vaccine responses in identical twins.

The sequence was collected from a young woman in good health. This sequence joins TRBV4-3 and TRBJ2-2; D may be TRBD2 (6 bases). Sequenced material: memory (CD45RO+) T cells sorted from blood. DNA of the CDR3: TGCGCCAGCAGCCCCCGGGACTGGAGGACCGGGGAGCTGTTTTTT. Its translation is CASSPRDWRTGELFF.